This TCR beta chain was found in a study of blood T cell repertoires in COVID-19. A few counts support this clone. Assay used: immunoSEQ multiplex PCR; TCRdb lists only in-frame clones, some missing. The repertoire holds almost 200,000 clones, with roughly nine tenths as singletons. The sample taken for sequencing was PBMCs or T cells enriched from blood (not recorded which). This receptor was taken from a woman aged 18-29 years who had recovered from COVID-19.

The chain's CDR3 is CAIQLGQGPYEQYF. For the CDR3, the DNA is TGTGCTATACAACTCGGACAGGGGCCCTACGAGCAGTACTTC. This chain connects TRBV21-1 to TRBJ2-7; no check of the table's D call, TRBD1, against the DNA was made. TRBV21-1 has pseudogene status. The CDR3 loop spans 14 amino acids.